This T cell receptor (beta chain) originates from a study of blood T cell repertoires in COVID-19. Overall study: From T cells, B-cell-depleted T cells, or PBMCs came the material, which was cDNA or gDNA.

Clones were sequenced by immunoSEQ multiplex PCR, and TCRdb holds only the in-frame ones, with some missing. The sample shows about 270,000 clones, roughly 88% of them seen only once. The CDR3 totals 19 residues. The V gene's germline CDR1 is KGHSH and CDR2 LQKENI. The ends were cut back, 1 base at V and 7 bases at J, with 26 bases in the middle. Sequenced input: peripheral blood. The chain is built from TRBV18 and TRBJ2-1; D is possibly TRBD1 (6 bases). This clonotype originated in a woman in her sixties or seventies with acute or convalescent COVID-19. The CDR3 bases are TGTGCCAGCTCACCACACAACCTGCTCGGACAGAGTCTGACGAATGAGCAGTTCTTC. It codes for CASSPHNLLGQSLTNEQFF.